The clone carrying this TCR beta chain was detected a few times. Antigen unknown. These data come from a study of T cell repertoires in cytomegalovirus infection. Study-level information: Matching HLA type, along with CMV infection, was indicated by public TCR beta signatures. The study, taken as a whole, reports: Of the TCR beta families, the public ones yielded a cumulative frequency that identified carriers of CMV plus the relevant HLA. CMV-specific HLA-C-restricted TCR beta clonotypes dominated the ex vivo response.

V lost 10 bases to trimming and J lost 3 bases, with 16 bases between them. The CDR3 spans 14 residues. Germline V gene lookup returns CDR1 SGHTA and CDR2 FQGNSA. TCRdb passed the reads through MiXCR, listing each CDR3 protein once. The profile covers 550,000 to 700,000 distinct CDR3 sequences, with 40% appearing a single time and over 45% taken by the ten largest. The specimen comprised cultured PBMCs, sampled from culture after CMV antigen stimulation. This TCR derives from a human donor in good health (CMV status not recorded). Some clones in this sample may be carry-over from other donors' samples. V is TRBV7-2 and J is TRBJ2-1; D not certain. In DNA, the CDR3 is TGTGCCACCACCGCGAGTGGGAACTACAATGAGCAGTTCTTC. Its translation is CATTASGNYNEQFF. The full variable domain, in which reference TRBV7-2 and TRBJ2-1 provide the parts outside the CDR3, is GAGVSQSPSNKVTEKGKDVELRCDPISGHTALYWYRQSLGQGLEFLIYFQGNSAPDKSGLPSDRFSAERTGGSVSTLTIQRTQQEDSAVYLCATTASGNYNEQFFGPGTRLTVL.